These 16 T cell receptor beta chains were all obtained from the same sample, sequenced in a study of cytomegalovirus exposure and HLA in healthy donors. PCR amplification relied on 60 Vbeta primers (plus 13 Jbeta primers). The data were produced by immunoSEQ multiplex PCR, yet TCRdb's version contains in-frame clones alone and is incomplete. The sample shows 130,000 or so clones, about 82% of them seen only once. Sequenced input: PBMCs. The source is a man aged 30 to 39 in good health and CMV-seronegative.

The J gene is TRBJ1-1, the V gene TRBV5-5, with a weak D call TRBD1 (6 bases). Germline V gene sequence: CDR1 SGHKS, CDR2 YYEKEE (reference sequence). Trimming took off 4 bases at V and 0 bases at J, with 10 bases between the two ends. This CDR3 region has 14 residues. CDR3 in amino acids: CASSPQGLNTEAFF. CDR3 in DNA: TGTGCCAGCAGCCCACAGGGCCTGAACACTGAAGCTTTCTTT.

The chain joins TRBV7-9 to TRBJ1-6; a possible D gene is TRBD1 (5 bases). The CDR3 contains 15 residues. Germline V gene data show CDR1 as SEHNR and CDR2 as FQNEAQ (reference sequence). Trimming pared 4 bases from V and 7 bases from J, leaving 14 bases between. The CDR3 DNA reads TGTGCCAGCAGCTCTCGCAGGGAGGAGAATTCACCCCTCCACTTT. Amino acids: CASSSRREENSPLHF.

This clone was recorded a few times. The J gene is TRBJ1-1, the V gene TRBV6-5; unclear D gene. The CDR3 is made up of 13 amino acids. Per germline, CDR1 MNHEY and CDR2 SVGAGI. Trimming pared 4 bases from V and 1 base from J, leaving 7 bases between. The CDR3 nucleotides read TGTGCCAGCAGTTCACAGAGGAACACTGAAGCTTTCTTT. Its translation: CASSSQRNTEAFF.

This clone has just a few counts. V usage is TRBV30 and J usage is TRBJ2-3; D may be TRBD1 (5 bases). The CDR3 has 15 amino acids. Looked up from germline, CDR1 is GTSNPN and CDR2 is SVGIG (reference sequence). V was shortened by 3 bases and J by 2 bases, with 15 bases between the two germline ends. The DNA of the CDR3 is TGTGCCTGGAGAGGTCCAGGGATTCACACAGATACGCAGTATTTT. Its protein is CAWRGPGIHTDTQYF.

V gene TRBV5-6 combines with J gene TRBJ1-2, with TRBD1 identical over 8 bases. CDR1 is SGHDT and CDR2 is YYEEEE in the germline V gene. The CDR3 spans 16 residues. The J segment lost 7 bases and the V segment lost 1 base, leaving 12 bases of the junction unmatched. The CDR3 spells CASSLLGQGASSGYTF. The CDR3, as DNA: TGTGCCAGCAGCTTGTTAGGTCAGGGGGCTTCCAGTGGCTACACCTTC. The full variable domain, with the rest looked up from reference TRBV5-6 and TRBJ1-2, is DAGVTQSPTHLIKTRGQQVTLRCSPKSGHDTVSWYQQALGQGPQFIFQYYEEEERQRGNFPDRFSGHQFPNYSSELNVNALLLGDSALYLCASSLLGQGASSGYTFGSGTRLTVV.

This clone was seen a handful of times. The chain uses TRBV5-1 and TRBJ2-1; 12 bases match TRBD2. The CDR3 totals 15 residues. After removal of 4 bases from V and 7 bases from J, the junction contained 6 bases not matched to a gene. Germline V gives CDR1 SGHRS, CDR2 YFSETQ. The CDR3 reads CASSRLAGVENEQFF. In DNA form, the CDR3 reads TGCGCCAGCAGCCGACTAGCGGGGGTAGAAAATGAGCAGTTCTTC.

The rearrangement uses TRBV5-1 and TRBJ2-3; perhaps TRBD2 as D (6 bases). This CDR3 contains 14 residues. Germline-derived CDR1 and CDR2 are SGHRS and YFSETQ. With 4 bases removed from V and 0 bases from J, the gap between germline ends came to 9 bases. This chain's CDR3 is CASSPSGSTDTQYF. The CDR3, as DNA: TGCGCCAGCAGCCCCAGCGGGAGCACAGATACGCAGTATTTT.

V and J are TRBV7-2 and TRBJ2-1; D remains unclear. Germline V gene data show CDR1 as SGHTA and CDR2 as FQGNSA. V lost 3 bases and J lost 5, with 8 bases in between. The CDR3 is made up of 13 amino acids. CDR3 residues: CASSFQQDNEQFF. For the CDR3, the DNA is TGTGCCAGCAGCTTTCAGCAGGACAATGAGCAGTTCTTC.

The chain carries TRBV15 and TRBJ2-3, with TRBD2 identical over 8 bases. Trimming removed 6 bases from V and 6 bases from J; junction bases left unmatched: 11. Germline CDR1 reads LNHNV; CDR2 reads YYDKDF (reference sequence). This CDR3 comprises 15 residues. This CDR3 is CATSTDGRATDTQYF. Here the CDR3 DNA reads TGTGCCACCAGTACAGACGGGAGGGCCACGGATACGCAGTATTTT.

The chain is built from TRBV4-2 and TRBJ2-5, with 12 bases identical to TRBD1. Germline CDR1 is LGHNA and CDR2 is YNFKEQ. V shed 0 bases and J 3 bases; nucleotides not matched to a gene: 11. This CDR3 comprises 19 residues. CDR3 amino acids: CASSQDWDRGRAVKETQYF. Written as DNA, the CDR3 is TGTGCCAGCAGCCAAGATTGGGACAGGGGGCGCGCAGTAAAAGAGACCCAGTACTTC.

This clone was observed a handful of times. V and J are TRBV6-6 and TRBJ2-7; the D gene is possibly TRBD2 (6 bases). V lost 5 bases and J 3 bases, leaving 11 bases between the germline ends. The CDR3 consists of 13 residues. The germline V gene encodes CDR1 MNHNY and CDR2 SVGAGI (reference sequence). CDR3 in amino acids: CASSGRGIYEQYF. The CDR3 nucleotides are TGTGCCAGCAGTGGCCGGGGGATCTACGAGCAGTACTTC.

This clone was observed a few times. The chain joins TRBV5-1 to TRBJ2-3; D remains ambiguous. Trimming stripped 3 bases from V and 0 bases from J, with 14 bases between. CDR1 SGHRS and CDR2 YFSETQ come from the germline V gene. The CDR3 totals 16 residues. The DNA for the CDR3 is TGCGCCAGCAGCTCGGTTAGACACGCTAGCACAGATACGCAGTATTTT. This gives the protein CASSSVRHASTDTQYF.

The chain recombines TRBV7-2 with TRBJ2-1; 15 bases are shared with TRBD2. The CDR3 has 17 amino acids. V was clipped by 4 bases and J by 9 bases; unmatched bases: 10. Germline V gives CDR1 SGHTA, CDR2 FQGNSA. The CDR3 sequence is CASSSKIAGLAGGEQFF. CDR3 in DNA: TGTGCCAGCAGCTCCAAAATAGCGGGACTAGCGGGAGGTGAGCAGTTCTTC.

DNA for the CDR3: TGTGCCAGCAGCTTAAAACTTGACAGTCCCTACGAGCAGTACTTC. Translated: CASSLKLDSPYEQYF. The chain links TRBV5-6 to TRBJ2-7, with D possibly matching TRBD1 (5 bases). The germline V gene has CDR1 SGHDT and CDR2 YYEEEE. V lost 2 bases, J lost 2 bases, and 14 bases lay in between. CDR3 size: 15 residues.

This clone was seen a handful of times. The chain recombines TRBV7-8 with TRBJ2-1, with 11 bases that match TRBD2. The CDR3 has 14 amino acids. V was clipped by 5 bases and J by 5 bases; unmatched bases: 2. In germline, CDR1 is SGHVS, CDR2 FQNEAQ. The CDR3 nucleotides are TGTGCCAGCAGCATACTAGCGGGGGACAATGAGCAGTTCTTC. Translation: CASSILAGDNEQFF.

The chain carries TRBV5-6 and TRBJ2-7, with 7 bases lining up with TRBD2. CDR1 is SGHDT and CDR2 is YYEEEE in the germline V gene. CDR3 length equals 13 residues. With V trimmed by 4 bases and J by 2 bases, 3 bases remained unmatched. The CDR3, as DNA: TGTGCCAGCAGCCGGGACTACACCTACGAGCAGTACTTC. Translation gives CASSRDYTYEQYF. Drawing the rest from reference TRBV5-6 and TRBJ2-7, the complete variable domain is DAGVTQSPTHLIKTRGQQVTLRCSPKSGHDTVSWYQQALGQGPQFIFQYYEEEERQRGNFPDRFSGHQFPNYSSELNVNALLLGDSALYLCASSRDYTYEQYFGPGTRLTVT.